Each of the 7 T cell receptor beta chains below was sequenced from the same sample in a study of regulatory T cells in long-lasting Graves disease. The authors built TCR beta libraries using iRepertoire HTBI primers and Arm-PCR of CDR3 regions. TCRdb reprocessed the multiplex PCR reads with MiXCR, giving one entry per CDR3 protein. The sample lists about 440,000 distinct CDR3 sequences; roughly 15% were seen once. Time point reported: newly diagnosed GD, antithyroid drugs for less than 3 months. With RNA extracted from PBMCs as input, the TCR library was made. In addition, the sample was reused for a study of T cells in Graves' hyperthyroidism and ophthalmopathy.

This specimen consisted of peripheral blood mononuclear cells (PBMCs), obtained at new diagnosis, from a patient treated with antithyroid drugs. These receptors were collected from a woman between 18 and 29 years old with Graves disease.

This clonotype was recorded many times. This rearrangement joins TRBV7-2 to TRBJ2-7; 7 bases are a match to TRBD2. V shed 7 bases, J shed 2 bases, and the junction held 11 bases outside the gene matches. Germline V gives CDR1 SGHTA, CDR2 FQGNSA. This CDR3 contains 15 residues. CDR3 nucleotides: TGTGCCAGCAACCCGACGGCTAGCGGTACCTACGAGCAGTACTTC. Protein product: CASNPTASGTYEQYF.

This clonotype was observed a few times. This sequence joins TRBV25-1 and TRBJ1-1, with TRBD1 as a possible D gene (6 bases). The CDR3 consists of 15 residues. The ends were cut back, 6 bases at V and 1 base at J, with 15 bases in the middle. CDR1 MGHDK and CDR2 SYGVNS come from the germline V gene. The DNA of the CDR3 is TGTGCCAGCAGGCCCGCGGGACACACGAACACTGAAGCTTTCTTT. This gives the protein CASRPAGHTNTEAFF.

The chain combines TRBV7-9 with TRBJ2-2; 7 positions agree with TRBD1. The CDR3 extends over 14 amino acids. CDR1 and CDR2 (germline): SEHNR, FQNEAQ (reference sequence). J lost 3 bases, V lost 4 bases, and 2 bases had no gene match. The chain's CDR3 is CASSWDRYTGELFF. The CDR3 nucleotides are TGTGCCAGCAGCTGGGACAGATACACCGGGGAGCTGTTTTTT.

The DNA of the CDR3 is TGTGCCAGCAGCTCAGAAAGGGTACCGAGCACTGAAGCTTTCTTT. Protein: CASSSERVPSTEAFF. This chain joins TRBV11-2 and TRBJ1-1; D uncertain. Trimming left V 4 bases short and J 4 bases short, with 16 bases between. CDR3 length: 15 amino acids. CDR1 and CDR2 from the germline V gene are SGHAT and FQNNGV.

There are many counts of this clonotype. The V call is TRBV12-3 or TRBV12-4, the J call TRBJ2-1; TRBD1 matches 9 bases. J was trimmed by 8 bases and V by 4 bases; bases with no gene match: 12. The CDR3 is 16 residues long. As DNA, the CDR3 is TGTGCCAGCAGTTACGCCCCGGGACAGGGTGATGATGAGCAGTTCTTC. Its protein product is CASSYAPGQGDDEQFF.

This clonotype turned up a few times. J is TRBJ2-3 and V is TRBV7-9, with 7 bases lining up with TRBD2. Germline CDR1 and CDR2: SEHNR and FQNEAQ (reference sequence). This CDR3 region has 16 residues. Germline trimming cut 4 bases from V and 2 bases from J; bases unmatched to any gene: 9. CDR3 nucleotides: TGTGCCAGCAGCTCAACCGGGACTAAAAACACAGATACGCAGTATTTT. Translating gives CASSSTGTKNTDTQYF.

Regarding this clonotype: Being one base from a much bigger clone, this may be a read error. This chain joins TRBV6-9 and TRBJ1-2; no reliable D call. Germline V gene sequence: CDR1 MNHGY, CDR2 SVAAGI. The CDR3 has 13 amino acids. CDR3 nucleotide sequence: TGTGCCAGCAGTTTGGCAGTCAACTATGGCTACGCCTTC. Translating it yields CASSLAVNYGYAF.